The 17 T cell receptor beta chains below all came from one sample that was sequenced in a study of blood T cell repertoires in COVID-19. Data came from immunoSEQ multiplex PCR; TCRdb stores just in-frame clones and leaves some out. The sample lists under 250,000 clones; roughly 80% were seen once. The source material was peripheral blood. Every receptor here comes from a woman of 80 years or more with acute or convalescent COVID-19.

CDR3 sequence: CASSPTIPNEQFF. CDR3 coding DNA: TGTGCCAGCAGCCCGACTATCCCCAATGAGCAGTTCTTC. This chain joins TRBV3-1 (or the pseudogene TRBV3-2) and TRBJ2-1, with D possibly being TRBD2 (5 bases). V lost 4 bases, J lost 6 bases, and 10 bases lay in between. Germline values: CDR1 LGHDT, CDR2 YNNKEL (reference sequence). The CDR3 is 13 residues long.

This clone was seen only once. The chain links TRBV3-1 (or the pseudogene TRBV3-2) to TRBJ1-4; tentatively, D is TRBD1 (5 bases). The V end was cut by 1 base, the J end by 5 bases, with 11 bases between. CDR1 and CDR2 (germline): LGHDT, YNNKEL (reference sequence). The CDR3 is 15 residues long. In DNA form, the CDR3 reads TGTGCCAGCAGCCAAGGGGGTGCAGGGAATGAAAAACTGTTTTTT. The encoded protein is CASSQGGAGNEKLFF.

The rearrangement links TRBV10-2 to TRBJ1-5, with 11 bases aligning to TRBD1. After removal of 7 bases from V and 5 bases from J, the junction contained 7 bases not matched to a gene. Germline values: CDR1 WSHSY, CDR2 SAAADI. The CDR3 covers 15 residues. The CDR3 reads CASTWDRGGYQPQHF. CDR3 sequence (DNA): TGCGCCAGCACCTGGGACAGGGGGGGGTATCAGCCCCAGCATTTT.

This clone was counted a few times. V gene TRBV3-1 (or the pseudogene TRBV3-2) combines with J gene TRBJ2-2; 11 bases are shared with TRBD2. This CDR3 region has 15 residues. Germline-derived CDR1 and CDR2 are LGHDT and YNNKEL (reference sequence). Losses at the gene ends were 1 base for V and 6 bases for J; bases not matched to a gene: 1. The CDR3 nucleotides are TGTGCCAGCAGCCAAGTACTAGCGGGGGCCGGGGAGCTGTTTTTT. Protein product: CASSQVLAGAGELFF.

CDR3 sequence (DNA): TGTGCCAGTAGTATGGGGACAGGACGCGCCGGGGAGCTGTTTTTT. Translated, it gives CASSMGTGRAGELFF. The V gene is TRBV19, the J gene TRBJ2-2; the match to TRBD1 covers 8 bases. Germline V CDR1 and CDR2: LNHDA, SQIVND (reference sequence). The CDR3 is 15 amino acids. V lost 3 bases to trimming and J lost 6 bases; unmatched junction nucleotides: 6.

This clone was seen only a few times. This chain joins TRBV4-1 and TRBJ1-1; no definite D call. Germline CDR1 is MGHRA and CDR2 is YSYEKL. V lost 0 bases and J 7 bases, leaving 9 bases between the germline ends. There are 13 residues in the CDR3. CDR3 region: CASSQERRDEAFF. The CDR3 DNA sequence: TGCGCCAGCAGCCAAGAAAGGAGGGATGAAGCTTTCTTT.

The chain employs TRBV7-9 and TRBJ2-3; D might be TRBD2 (5 bases). The CDR3 length is 12 residues. Germline CDR1 and CDR2: SEHNR and FQNEAQ (reference sequence). Trimming shortened V by 5 bases and J by 5 bases, and 8 bases separated the two germline ends. The CDR3 loop is CASSILGDTQYF. In nucleotides, the CDR3 is TGTGCCAGCAGCATACTAGGAGATACGCAGTATTTT.

This chain links TRBV29-1 with TRBJ1-1, with a weak D call TRBD1 (6 bases). The CDR3 is made up of 13 amino acids. Trimming cost V 7 bases and J 3 bases, with 15 bases left between them. The V gene's germline CDR1 is SQVTM and CDR2 ANQGSEA. The CDR3 nucleotides are TGCAGCGCATCCTACAGGGTTGACACTGAAGCTTTCTTT. This sequence encodes CSASYRVDTEAFF.

This rearrangement joins TRBV18 to TRBJ2-5, with D possibly being TRBD1 (6 bases). The CDR3 runs 13 residues. V was cut by 6 bases and J by 2 bases, with 10 bases left in between. Germline values: CDR1 KGHSH, CDR2 LQKENI. For the CDR3, the DNA is TGTGCCAGCTCCCACAGGGATCAAGAGACCCAGTACTTC. It translates to CASSHRDQETQYF. Full variable domain (remainder filled in from reference TRBV18 and TRBJ2-5): NAGVMQNPRHLVRRRGQEARLRCSPMKGHSHVYWYRQLPEEGLKFMVYLQKENIIDESGMPKERFSAEFPKEGPSILRIQQVVRGDSAAYFCASSHRDQETQYFGPGTRLLVL.

The count of this clone is one. V is TRBV27 and J is TRBJ2-7; TRBD1 matches at 8 bases. This CDR3 has 14 amino acids. Germline CDR1 reads MNHEY; CDR2 reads SMNVEV (reference sequence). Trimming cost V 6 bases and J 3 bases; bases outside gene matches: 7. The CDR3 nucleotides are TGTGCCAGCAGCCAACAGGGGGATCACTACGAGCAGTACTTC. This translates into CASSQQGDHYEQYF.

The chain recombines TRBV2 with TRBJ2-7; a weak D match, TRBD2 (6 bases). This CDR3 comprises 14 residues. With 7 bases removed from V and 2 bases from J, the gap between germline ends came to 15 bases. Germline V lookup: CDR1 SNHLY, CDR2 FYNNEI. The CDR3 protein is CASMRPGVTYEQYF. Written as DNA, the CDR3 is TGTGCCAGCATGCGTCCGGGGGTAACCTACGAGCAGTACTTC.

This chain uses TRBV5-6 with TRBJ1-2; possibly TRBD1 for D (6 bases). Trimming removed 0 bases at V and 6 bases at J, with 9 bases between. Germline loops: CDR1 SGHDT, CDR2 YYEEEE. CDR3 length equals 13 residues. Written as DNA, the CDR3 is TGTGCCAGCAGCTTGGTGTCAGGGGATGGCTACACCTTC. Amino acid sequence: CASSLVSGDGYTF. The full variable domain, rest sourced from reference TRBV5-6 and TRBJ1-2, is DAGVTQSPTHLIKTRGQQVTLRCSPKSGHDTVSWYQQALGQGPQFIFQYYEEEERQRGNFPDRFSGHQFPNYSSELNVNALLLGDSALYLCASSLVSGDGYTFGSGTRLTVV.

This chain uses TRBV7-3 with TRBJ2-1; 12 bases map to TRBD2. V lost 5 bases to trimming and J lost 4 bases; unmatched junction nucleotides: 15. Germline loops: CDR1 SGHTA, CDR2 FQGTGA. The CDR3 totals 19 residues. CDR3 coding DNA: TGTGCCAGCAGCCAAAAAGGGGGAAGCGGACTAGCGGGATACAATGAGCAGTTCTTC. Encoded protein: CASSQKGGSGLAGYNEQFF.

This rearrangement joins TRBV7-9 to TRBJ2-5, with 10 bases matching TRBD2. V was clipped by 5 bases and J by 5 bases; unmatched bases: 2. The CDR3 totals 13 residues. CDR1 is SEHNR and CDR2 is FQNEAQ in the germline V gene (reference sequence). This CDR3 is CASSNSGRETQYF. The CDR3 bases are TGTGCCAGCAGCAATAGCGGGAGGGAGACCCAGTACTTC.

The chain uses TRBV7-8 and TRBJ2-5; D not resolved. V dropped 2 bases and J dropped 2 bases, with 6 bases sitting between them. Germline CDR1 is SGHVS and CDR2 is FQNEAQ. CDR3 length: 13 residues. The CDR3 here is CASSLRRQETQYF. CDR3 in DNA: TGTGCCAGCAGCTTACGCAGGCAAGAGACCCAGTACTTC.

This chain connects TRBV7-3 to TRBJ2-1, with 14 bases that match TRBD2. CDR1 is SGHTA and CDR2 is FQGTGA in the germline V gene. CDR3 length: 14 amino acids. V was clipped by 5 bases and J by 10 bases; unmatched bases: 4. CDR3 in DNA: TGTGCCAGCAGCGCCCGGACTAGCGGGGGGGAGCAGTTCTTC. Translated, it gives CASSARTSGGEQFF.

The chain uses TRBV6-1 and TRBJ1-4, with D hard to call. This CDR3 is built from 15 residues. Germline loops: CDR1 MNHNS, CDR2 SASEGT. Trimming cost V 3 bases and J 4 bases, with 12 bases left between them. The CDR3 nucleotides are TGTGCCAGCAGTGAGGTCCCGGACTATAATGAAAAACTGTTTTTT. Residues: CASSEVPDYNEKLFF.